This TCR beta chain is drawn from a study of T cell responses to AZD1222 COVID-19 vaccine. Findings of the study overall: Among the donors, most were white British and more were female, and clonal diversity was possibly underestimated. Unmutated regions of variants are reportedly targeted by nearly half of spike-specific TCRs. AZD1222 recipients seropositive at baseline numbered only six or seven.

Second-dose intervals of approximately 4 or approximately 12 weeks were pooled. Measured with immunoSEQ multiplex PCR; TCRdb has only the in-frame clones, and not every one. Of 160,000 or so clones listed, around nine tenths are singletons. Germline lookup yields CDR1 LGHDT and CDR2 YNNKEL (reference sequence). The V end lost 4 bases, the J end lost 0 bases, and 6 bases lay between the germline ends. The CDR3 consists of 13 residues. Note on this clone: The antigen is not known.

Here the sequenced sample was peripheral blood, taken 28 days after the second AZD1222 dose. The genes are TRBV3-1 (or the pseudogene TRBV3-2) and TRBJ1-1; D might be TRBD1 (5 bases). The clonotype comes from an adult who received the AZD1222 COVID-19 vaccine. The CDR3 sequence: CASSLRVNTEAFF. The CDR3 DNA reads as TGTGCCAGCAGCCTCAGGGTGAACACTGAAGCTTTCTTT.